This TCR beta chain emerged from a study of neoadjuvant anti-PD-1 for oral cavity cancer. The CDR3 totals 15 residues. The germline V gene encodes CDR1 SGHTA and CDR2 FQGTGA. V shed 0 bases and J 12 bases; nucleotides not matched to a gene: 11. The time point: after neoadjuvant nivolumab, at surgical resection. The method was immunoSEQ multiplex PCR; TCRdb's version includes in-frame clones alone and lacks a portion of them. The sample lists about 14,000 clones, 60% to 85% occurring once. The TCR sequence derives from a person aged 40-85 years with oral cavity squamous cell carcinoma. This specimen consisted of PBMCs, obtained after nivolumab (anti-PD-1) treatment. This chain joins TRBV7-3 and TRBJ2-4, with 7 positions matching TRBD1. CDR3 region: CASSLTYVQGTAQYF. CDR3 in DNA: TGTGCCAGCAGCTTAACGTATGTCCAGGGGACAGCTCAGTACTTC.